This TCR beta chain comes out of a study of CD4 T cells in relation to SARS-CoV-2 and coronaviruses. Trimming took off 6 bases at V and 2 bases at J, with 14 bases between the two ends. CDR3 length: 14 amino acids. Germline CDR1 reads MNHEY; CDR2 reads SVGEGT. Only in-frame clones appear in the TCRdb table, and some are missing; sequencing was by immunoSEQ multiplex PCR. The sample yields fewer than 45,000 clones, 75% to 90% seen once. The table lists this clone with a count of one. Antigen unknown. This chain uses TRBV6-2 or TRBV6-3 with TRBJ2-7; D is perhaps TRBD2 (6 bases). Sequencing was carried out using naive CD4+ T cells from PBMCs, cultured in vitro. Subset reported: naive CD4+ T cells isolated by negative enrichment. The sequence was obtained from an adult with COVID-19. In nucleotides, the CDR3 is TGTGCCAGCAGCCACGGGAGCGGAACCTACGAGCAGTACTTC. Protein sequence: CASSHGSGTYEQYF.